The rows below give T cell receptor beta chains drawn from one sample of a study of CD8+CD57+ T cells in acquired aplastic anemia. One entry per CDR3 protein, called by TCRdb with MiXCR from the reads. This table has about 160,000 distinct CDR3 sequences, around 45% appearing once. The sequencing input was sorted CD4+, CD8+, or CD8+CD57+ T cells (not recorded which) from PBMCs. These receptors all come from a human donor in good health. CDR3s include the opening cysteine and the closing phenylalanine or tryptophan. The D gene is left open where the match is weak. Expanded clones are given a class, and other clones once, few, many or no size at all.

cdr3_length: 14; v_call: TRBV10-2; clone_size: NA; j_call: TRBJ2-2; d_call: NA; cdr3_aa: CASRGGQNTGELFF; cdr3_nt: TGCGCCAGCAGGGGCGGACAGAACACCGGGGAGCTGTTTTTT
cdr3_length: 13; v_call: TRBV2; clone_size: NA; j_call: TRBJ1-6; d_call: NA; cdr3_aa: CANRALDNSPLHF; cdr3_nt: TGTGCCAACAGGGCTTTGGATAATTCACCCCTCCACTTT
cdr3_length: 13; v_call: TRBV12-3/TRBV12-4; clone_size: NA; j_call: TRBJ2-6; d_call: NA; cdr3_aa: CAIGGSGANVLTF; cdr3_nt: TGTGCCATTGGGGGCTCTGGGGCCAACGTCCTGACTTTC
cdr3_length: 12; v_call: TRBV19; clone_size: many; j_call: TRBJ1-1; d_call: TRBD1; cdr3_aa: CASRPRGTEAFF; cdr3_nt: TGTGCCAGTAGACCCAGGGGGACTGAAGCTTTCTTT
cdr3_length: 16; v_call: TRBV4-3; clone_size: few; j_call: TRBJ1-3; d_call: NA; cdr3_aa: CASSQRGGGSGNTIYF; cdr3_nt: TGCGCCAGCAGCCAAAGGGGCGGGGGCTCTGGAAACACCATATATTTT
cdr3_length: 14; v_call: TRBV10-3; clone_size: few; j_call: TRBJ1-1; d_call: TRBD1; cdr3_aa: CATETGEASTEAFF; cdr3_nt: TGTGCCACGGAGACAGGGGAAGCTTCAACTGAAGCTTTCTTT
cdr3_length: 16; v_call: TRBV27; clone_size: few; j_call: TRBJ1-3; d_call: NA; cdr3_aa: CASSSRQGSSGNTIYF; cdr3_nt: TGTGCCAGCAGTTCGAGGCAGGGAAGCTCTGGAAACACCATATATTTT
cdr3_length: 14; v_call: TRBV25-1; clone_size: NA; j_call: TRBJ2-7; d_call: TRBD1; cdr3_aa: CASLRDRYPYEQYF; cdr3_nt: TGTGCCAGCCTCCGGGACAGGTACCCCTACGAGCAGTACTTC
cdr3_length: 14; v_call: TRBV24-1; clone_size: NA; j_call: TRBJ2-7; d_call: TRBD1; cdr3_aa: CATQDGDRNYEQYF; cdr3_nt: TGTGCCACTCAAGATGGGGACAGAAACTACGAGCAGTACTTC
cdr3_length: 15; v_call: TRBV11-2; clone_size: NA; j_call: TRBJ2-7; d_call: TRBD1; cdr3_aa: CASSFSRGLSYEQYF; cdr3_nt: TGTGCCAGCAGCTTTTCCAGGGGGCTCAGCTACGAGCAGTACTTC